This T cell receptor beta chain was sequenced during a study of beta chain features in type 1 diabetes. Study-wide points: TCRB CDR3 length was moderately but significantly reduced in all four CD4+ subsets of Type 1 diabetes patients.

CD45RO/CCR7/CD25/CD127/CD95/CD27 separated CD4+ naive, central memory, regulatory and stem cell-like memory cells by sorting. Comment on this clone: Its matching antigen is unknown.

This CDR3 is built from 15 residues. J lost 4 bases, V lost 3 bases, and 7 bases had no gene match. Germline V gene lookup returns CDR1 SGDLS and CDR2 YYNGEE. Expressed TCRB transcripts got sequenced, as all isolated RNA was reverse transcribed. Average reads for naive, central memory and regulatory T cell samples were several million. TCRdb keeps only in-frame clones here, not all; method: immunoSEQ multiplex PCR. The sample holds 810,000 or so clones, roughly 17% seen once. The sequenced sample was naive CD4+ T cells from blood. The TCR was taken from a woman younger than 30 in good health. This chain connects TRBV9 to TRBJ2-1; TRBD2 matches at 7 bases. CDR3 residues: CASSGGGTNYNEQFF. For the CDR3, the DNA is TGTGCCAGCAGCGGAGGCGGGACTAATTACAATGAGCAGTTCTTC.